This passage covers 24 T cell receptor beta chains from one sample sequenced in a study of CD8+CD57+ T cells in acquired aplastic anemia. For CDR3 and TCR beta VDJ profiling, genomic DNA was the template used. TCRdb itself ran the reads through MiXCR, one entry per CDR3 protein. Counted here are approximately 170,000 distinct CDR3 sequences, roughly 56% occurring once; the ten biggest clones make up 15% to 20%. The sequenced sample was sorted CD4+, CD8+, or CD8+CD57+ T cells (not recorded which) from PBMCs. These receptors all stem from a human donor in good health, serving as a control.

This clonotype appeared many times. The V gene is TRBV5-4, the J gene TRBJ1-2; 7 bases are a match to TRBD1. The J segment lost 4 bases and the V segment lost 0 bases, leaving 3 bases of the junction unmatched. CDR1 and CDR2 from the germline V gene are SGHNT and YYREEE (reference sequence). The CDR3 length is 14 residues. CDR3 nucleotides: TGTGCCAGCAGCTTGGGGGGACAGTTCTATGGCTACACCTTC. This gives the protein CASSLGGQFYGYTF.

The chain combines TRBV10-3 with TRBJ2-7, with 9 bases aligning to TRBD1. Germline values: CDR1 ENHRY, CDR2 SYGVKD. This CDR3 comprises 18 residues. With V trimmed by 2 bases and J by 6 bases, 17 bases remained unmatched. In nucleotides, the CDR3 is TGTGCCATCAGTGAGCCCGGGTACCCATACAGGGGGCAATGCGAGCAGTACTTC. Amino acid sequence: CAISEPGYPYRGQCEQYF.

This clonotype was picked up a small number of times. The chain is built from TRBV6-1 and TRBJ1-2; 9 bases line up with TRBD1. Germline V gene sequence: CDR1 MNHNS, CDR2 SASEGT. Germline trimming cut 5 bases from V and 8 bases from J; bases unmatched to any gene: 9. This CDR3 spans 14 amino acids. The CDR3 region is CASSYGDREVGYTF. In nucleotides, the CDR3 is TGTGCCAGCAGTTACGGGGACAGGGAGGTCGGCTACACCTTC.

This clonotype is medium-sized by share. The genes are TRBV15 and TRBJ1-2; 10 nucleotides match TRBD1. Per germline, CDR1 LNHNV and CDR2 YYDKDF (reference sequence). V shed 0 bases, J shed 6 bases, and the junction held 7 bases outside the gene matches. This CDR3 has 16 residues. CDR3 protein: CATSRDRTGGEHGYTF. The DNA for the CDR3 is TGTGCCACCAGCAGAGATCGGACAGGGGGTGAGCATGGCTACACCTTC.

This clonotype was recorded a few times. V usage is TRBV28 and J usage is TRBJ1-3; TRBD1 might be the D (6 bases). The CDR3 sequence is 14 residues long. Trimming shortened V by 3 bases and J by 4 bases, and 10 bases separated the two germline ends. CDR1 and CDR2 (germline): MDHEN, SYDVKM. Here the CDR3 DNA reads TGTGCCAGCAGTTTGTTAGGGGGAGGAAACACCATATATTTT. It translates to CASSLLGGGNTIYF.

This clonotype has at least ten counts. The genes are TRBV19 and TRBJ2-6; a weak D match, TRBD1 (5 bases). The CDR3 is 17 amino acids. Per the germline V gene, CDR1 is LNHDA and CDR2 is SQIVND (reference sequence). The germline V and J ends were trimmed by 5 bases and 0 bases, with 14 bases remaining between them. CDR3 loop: CASSEKTAYSGANVLTF. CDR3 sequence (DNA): TGTGCCAGTAGTGAAAAGACAGCCTACTCTGGGGCCAACGTCCTGACTTTC.

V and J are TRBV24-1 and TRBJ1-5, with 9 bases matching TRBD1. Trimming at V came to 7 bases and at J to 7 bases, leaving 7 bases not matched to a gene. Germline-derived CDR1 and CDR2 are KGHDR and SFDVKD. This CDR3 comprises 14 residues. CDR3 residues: CATRDSGQGQPQHF. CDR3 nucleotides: TGTGCCACCAGGGACTCGGGACAGGGACAGCCCCAGCATTTT.

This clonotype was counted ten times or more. CDR3 sequence (DNA): TGTGCCAGCAGTCTTAGACAAGATGGGTACAATGAGCAGTTCTTC. It translates to CASSLRQDGYNEQFF. V gene TRBV12-3 or TRBV12-4 combines with J gene TRBJ2-1; D is unresolved. This CDR3 is 15 amino acids long. Trimming removed 5 bases at V and 4 bases at J, with 15 bases between.

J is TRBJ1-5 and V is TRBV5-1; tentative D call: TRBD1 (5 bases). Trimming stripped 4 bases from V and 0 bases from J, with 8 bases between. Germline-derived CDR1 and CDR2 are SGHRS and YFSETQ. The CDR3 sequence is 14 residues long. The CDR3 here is CASSAGASNQPQHF. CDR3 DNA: TGCGCCAGCAGCGCCGGGGCTAGCAATCAGCCCCAGCATTTT.

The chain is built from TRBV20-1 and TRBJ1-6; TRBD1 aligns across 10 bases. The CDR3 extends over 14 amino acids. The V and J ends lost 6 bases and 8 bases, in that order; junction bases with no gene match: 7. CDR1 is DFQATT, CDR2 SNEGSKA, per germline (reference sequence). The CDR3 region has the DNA TGCAGTGCCGTGACCGGGACAGGGGATTCACCCCTCCACTTT. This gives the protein CSAVTGTGDSPLHF.

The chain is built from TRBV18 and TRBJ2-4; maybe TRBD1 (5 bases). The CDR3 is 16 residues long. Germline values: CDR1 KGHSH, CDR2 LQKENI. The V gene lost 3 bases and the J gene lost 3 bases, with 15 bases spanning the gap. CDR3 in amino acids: CASSPFRDDGKNIQYF. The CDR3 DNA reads TGTGCCAGCTCACCGTTCAGGGATGATGGCAAAAACATTCAGTACTTC. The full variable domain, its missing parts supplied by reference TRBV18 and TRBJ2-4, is NAGVMQNPRHLVRRRGQEARLRCSPMKGHSHVYWYRQLPEEGLKFMVYLQKENIIDESGMPKERFSAEFPKEGPSILRIQQVVRGDSAAYFCASSPFRDDGKNIQYFGAGTRLSVL.

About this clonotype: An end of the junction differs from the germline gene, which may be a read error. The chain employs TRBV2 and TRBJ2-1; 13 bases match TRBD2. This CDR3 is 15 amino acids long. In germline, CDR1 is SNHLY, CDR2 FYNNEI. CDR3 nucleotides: TGTGCCAGCAGCGCCGGGACTAGCGGGGATCTTGAGCAGCTCTTC. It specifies CASSAGTSGDLEQLF. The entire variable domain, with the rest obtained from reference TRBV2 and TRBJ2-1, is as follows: EPEVTQTPSHQVTQMGQEVILRCVPISNHLYFYWYRQILGQKVEFLVSFYNNEISEKSEIFDDQFSVERPDGSNFTLKIRSTKLEDSAMYFCASSAGTSGDLEQLFGPGTRLTVL.

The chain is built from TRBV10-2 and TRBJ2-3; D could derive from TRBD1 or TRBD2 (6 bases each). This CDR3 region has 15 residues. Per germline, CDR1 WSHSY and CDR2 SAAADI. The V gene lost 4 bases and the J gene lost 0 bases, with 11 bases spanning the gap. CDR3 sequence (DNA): TGCGCCAGCAGTGGGGGGGCAAGGAGCACAGATACGCAGTATTTT. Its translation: CASSGGARSTDTQYF.

CDR3 loop: CASMDSGNQPQHF. The DNA of the CDR3 is TGTGCCAGTATGGACAGTGGGAATCAGCCCCAGCATTTT. V is TRBV19 and J is TRBJ1-5, with D possibly being TRBD1 (6 bases). The CDR3 is made up of 13 amino acids. The germline V gene has CDR1 LNHDA and CDR2 SQIVND (reference sequence). V dropped 7 bases and J dropped 4 bases, with 11 bases sitting between them.

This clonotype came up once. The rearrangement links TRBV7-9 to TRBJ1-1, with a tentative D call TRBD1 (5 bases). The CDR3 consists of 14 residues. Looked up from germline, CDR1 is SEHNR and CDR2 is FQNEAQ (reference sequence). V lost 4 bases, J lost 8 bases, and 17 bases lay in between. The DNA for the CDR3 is TGTGCCAGCAGCTGGGACGTGTGGCAAGGGGAAGCTTTCTTT. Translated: CASSWDVWQGEAFF.

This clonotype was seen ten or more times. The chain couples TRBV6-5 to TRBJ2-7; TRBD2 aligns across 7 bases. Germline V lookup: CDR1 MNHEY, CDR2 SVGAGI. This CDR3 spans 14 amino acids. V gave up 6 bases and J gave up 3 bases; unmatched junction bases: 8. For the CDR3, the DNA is TGTGCCAGCAGCCCAGAGCGGGGAAGCTACGAGCAGTACTTC. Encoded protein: CASSPERGSYEQYF.

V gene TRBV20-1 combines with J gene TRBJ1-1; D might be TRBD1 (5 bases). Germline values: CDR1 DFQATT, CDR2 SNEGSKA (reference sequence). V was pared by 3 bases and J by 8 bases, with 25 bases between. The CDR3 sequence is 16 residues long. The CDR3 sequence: CSASLAGRSWSGEAFF. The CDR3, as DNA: TGCAGTGCTAGTTTGGCAGGGCGGTCTTGGTCGGGAGAAGCTTTCTTT.

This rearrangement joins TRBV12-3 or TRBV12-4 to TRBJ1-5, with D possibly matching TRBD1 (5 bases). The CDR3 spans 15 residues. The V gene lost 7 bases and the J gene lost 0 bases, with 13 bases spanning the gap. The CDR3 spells CASNPDSYSNQPQHF. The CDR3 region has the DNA TGTGCCAGCAACCCCGACAGCTATAGCAATCAGCCCCAGCATTTT.

This CDR3 is CAGRLNGQLENSPLHF. In nucleotides, the CDR3 is TGCGCCGGCCGCTTGAACGGACAGCTAGAGAATTCACCCCTCCACTTT. This sequence joins TRBV5-1 and TRBJ1-6; maybe TRBD1 (6 bases). The CDR3 loop spans 16 amino acids. Trimming removed 10 bases from V and 7 bases from J, with 24 bases in between. In germline, CDR1 is SGHRS, CDR2 YFSETQ.

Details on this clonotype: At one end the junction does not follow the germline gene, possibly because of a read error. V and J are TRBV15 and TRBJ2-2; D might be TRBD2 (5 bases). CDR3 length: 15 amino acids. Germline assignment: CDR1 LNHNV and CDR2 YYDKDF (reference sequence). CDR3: CATSRRPLSTGEPFF. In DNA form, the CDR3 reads TGTGCCACCAGCAGAAGGCCCCTCTCTACCGGGGAGCCGTTTTTT.

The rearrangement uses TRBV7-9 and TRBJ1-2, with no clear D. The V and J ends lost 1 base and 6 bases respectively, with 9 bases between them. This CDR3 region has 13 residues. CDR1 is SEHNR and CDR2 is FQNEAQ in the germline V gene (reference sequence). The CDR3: CASSLEQINGYTF. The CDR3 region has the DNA TGTGCCAGCAGCTTAGAACAGATTAATGGCTACACCTTC.

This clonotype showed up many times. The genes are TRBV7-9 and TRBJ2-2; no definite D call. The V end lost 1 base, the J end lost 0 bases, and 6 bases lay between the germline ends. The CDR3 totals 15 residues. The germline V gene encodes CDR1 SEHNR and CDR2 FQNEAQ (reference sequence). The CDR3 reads CASSLEQSNTGELFF. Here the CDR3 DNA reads TGTGCCAGCAGCTTAGAACAGTCGAACACCGGGGAGCTGTTTTTT.

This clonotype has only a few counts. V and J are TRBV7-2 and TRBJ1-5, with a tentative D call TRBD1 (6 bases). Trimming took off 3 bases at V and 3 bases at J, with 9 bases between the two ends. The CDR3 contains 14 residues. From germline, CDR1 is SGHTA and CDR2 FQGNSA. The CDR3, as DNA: TGTGCCAGCAGCTTGGACAGACTCAATCAGCCCCAGCATTTT. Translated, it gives CASSLDRLNQPQHF.

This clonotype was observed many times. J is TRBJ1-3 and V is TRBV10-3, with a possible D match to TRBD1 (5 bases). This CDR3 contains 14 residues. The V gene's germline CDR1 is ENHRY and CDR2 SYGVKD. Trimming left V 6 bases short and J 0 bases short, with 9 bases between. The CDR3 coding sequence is TGTGCCATCAGGGACGGACACTCTGGAAACACCATATATTTT. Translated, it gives CAIRDGHSGNTIYF.